This TCR beta chain was captured by sequencing in a study of T cell responses to AZD1222 COVID-19 vaccine. General study findings and limits: It was only a handful of AZD1222 recipients who were seropositive at baseline. Repertoire samples came only from after the peak T cell response. Donors in the cohort were predominantly white British and more often female, and clonal diversity was possibly underestimated. Spike was spanned by vaccine-associated CD4 TCRs, with dominance at 160-218 and 743-854.

TCRdb keeps only in-frame clones here, not all; method: immunoSEQ multiplex PCR. The table includes 100,000 to 150,000 clones, approximately 88% detected once. V lost 2 bases and J 0 bases, leaving 9 bases between the germline ends. The germline CDR1 and CDR2 sequences are MNHEY and SVGAGI. The length of the CDR3 is 15 residues. A single count supports this clone. The antigen remains undetermined. The sequence was collected from an adult in good health. This material consisted of peripheral blood, taken on day 0 of AZD1222 vaccination. This rearrangement joins TRBV6-5 to TRBJ2-3; D unresolved. The CDR3 sequence: CASSYGGRSTDTQYF. Written as DNA, the CDR3 is TGTGCCAGCAGTTACGGCGGCAGAAGCACAGATACGCAGTATTTT.